This section outlines one TCR beta chain sequence together with its context. Its antigen is still unknown. This CDR3 spans 18 amino acids. The germline CDR1 and CDR2 sequences are SGHRS and YFSETQ. Unmatched junction bases numbered 10, after V lost 0 bases and J lost 0 bases. These data are taken from a study of T cell repertoires in cytomegalovirus infection. Study-wide background: Through public TCR beta signatures, both CMV infection and matching HLA type were indicated.

Notes on the study in general: CMV carriers having the relevant HLA were flagged by cumulative public TCR beta family frequency. In two of eight donors, the top clonotype was HLA-C-restricted CMV-specific.

TCRdb re-analysed the reads in MiXCR, keeping a single row per CDR3 protein. The sample includes 740,000 or so distinct CDR3 sequences, less than 40% of them seen just once. The origin of this receptor is a human donor in good health (CMV status not recorded). Some clones in this sample may be carry-over from other donors' samples. The specimen was PBMCs. J is TRBJ2-3 and V is TRBV5-1; 7 bases align to TRBD2. CDR3 protein: CASSLVPAGSTSTDTQYF. For the CDR3, the DNA is TGCGCCAGCAGCTTGGTTCCAGCGGGATCGACTAGCACAGATACGCAGTATTTT.